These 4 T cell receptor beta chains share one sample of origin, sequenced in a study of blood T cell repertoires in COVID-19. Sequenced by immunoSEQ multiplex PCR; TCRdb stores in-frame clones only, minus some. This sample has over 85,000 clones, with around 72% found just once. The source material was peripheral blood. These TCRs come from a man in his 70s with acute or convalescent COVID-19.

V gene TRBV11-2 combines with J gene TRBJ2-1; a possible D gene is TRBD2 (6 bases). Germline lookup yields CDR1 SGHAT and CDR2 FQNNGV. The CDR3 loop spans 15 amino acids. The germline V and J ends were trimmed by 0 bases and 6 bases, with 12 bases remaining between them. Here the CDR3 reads CASSLDRAGTNEQFF. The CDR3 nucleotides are TGTGCCAGCAGCTTAGATCGAGCGGGCACCAATGAGCAGTTCTTC.

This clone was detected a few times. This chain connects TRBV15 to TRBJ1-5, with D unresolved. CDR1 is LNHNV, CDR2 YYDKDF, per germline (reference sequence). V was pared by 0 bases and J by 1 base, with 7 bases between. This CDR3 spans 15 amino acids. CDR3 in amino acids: CATSRDLVSNQPQHF. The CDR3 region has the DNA TGTGCCACCAGCAGAGATTTAGTGAGCAATCAGCCCCAGCATTTT. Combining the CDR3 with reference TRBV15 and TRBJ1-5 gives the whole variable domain DAMVIQNPRYQVTQFGKPVTLSCSQTLNHNVMYWYQQKSSQAPKLLFHYYDKDFNNEADTPDNFQSRRPNTSFCFLDIRSPGLGDTAMYLCATSRDLVSNQPQHFGDGTRLSIL.

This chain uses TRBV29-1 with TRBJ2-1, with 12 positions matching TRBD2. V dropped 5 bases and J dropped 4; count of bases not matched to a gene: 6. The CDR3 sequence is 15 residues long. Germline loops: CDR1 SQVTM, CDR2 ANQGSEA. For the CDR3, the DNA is TGCAGCGTTCATTCGACTAGCGGGGGTTACAATGAGCAGTTCTTC. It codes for CSVHSTSGGYNEQFF.

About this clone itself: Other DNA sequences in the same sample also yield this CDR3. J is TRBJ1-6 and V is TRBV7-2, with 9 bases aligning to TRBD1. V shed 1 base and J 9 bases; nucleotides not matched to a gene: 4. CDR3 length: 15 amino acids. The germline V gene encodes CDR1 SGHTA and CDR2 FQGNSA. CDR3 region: CASSLVGTGSSPLHF. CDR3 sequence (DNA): TGTGCCAGCAGCTTAGTAGGGACAGGGAGTTCACCCCTCCACTTT.